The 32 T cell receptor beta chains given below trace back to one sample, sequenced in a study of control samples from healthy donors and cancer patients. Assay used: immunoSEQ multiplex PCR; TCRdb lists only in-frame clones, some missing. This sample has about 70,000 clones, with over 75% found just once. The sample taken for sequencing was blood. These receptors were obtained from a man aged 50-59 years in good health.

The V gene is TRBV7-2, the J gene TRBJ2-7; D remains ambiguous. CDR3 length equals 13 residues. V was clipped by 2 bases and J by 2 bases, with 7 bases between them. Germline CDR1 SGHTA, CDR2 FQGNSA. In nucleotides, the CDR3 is TGTGCCAGCAGCTTAACTCCCGCCTACGAGCAGTACTTC. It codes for CASSLTPAYEQYF.

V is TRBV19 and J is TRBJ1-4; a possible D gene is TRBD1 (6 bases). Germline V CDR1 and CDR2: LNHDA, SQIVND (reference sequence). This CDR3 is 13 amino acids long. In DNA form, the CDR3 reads TGTGCGACAGCGACGGGGGCTTTAGAAAAACTGTTTTTT. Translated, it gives CATATGALEKLFF.

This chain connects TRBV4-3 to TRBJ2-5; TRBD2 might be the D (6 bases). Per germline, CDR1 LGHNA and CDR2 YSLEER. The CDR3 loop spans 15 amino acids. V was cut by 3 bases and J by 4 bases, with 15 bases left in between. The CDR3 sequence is CASSQSWGVGETQYF. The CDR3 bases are TGCGCCAGCAGCCAGAGCTGGGGGGTCGGAGAGACCCAGTACTTC.

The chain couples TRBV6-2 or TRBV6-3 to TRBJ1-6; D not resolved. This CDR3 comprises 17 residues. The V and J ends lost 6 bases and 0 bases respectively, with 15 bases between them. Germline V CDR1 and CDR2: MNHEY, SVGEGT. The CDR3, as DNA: TGTGCCAGCAGCTATGGAGCAGTCAGCTCCTATAATTCACCCCTCCACTTT. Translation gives CASSYGAVSSYNSPLHF.

CDR3: CASSPTEPGELFF. CDR3 sequence (DNA): TGTGCCAGCAGCCCGACGGAGCCCGGGGAGCTGTTTTTT. This chain uses TRBV5-6 with TRBJ2-2, with D unclear. This CDR3 is built from 13 residues. Trimming removed 4 bases from V and 6 bases from J, with 10 bases in between. From germline, CDR1 is SGHDT and CDR2 YYEEEE.

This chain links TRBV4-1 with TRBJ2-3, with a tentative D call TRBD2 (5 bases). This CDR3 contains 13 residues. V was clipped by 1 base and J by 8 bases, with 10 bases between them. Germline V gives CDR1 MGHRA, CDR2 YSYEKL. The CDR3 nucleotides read TGCGCCAGCAGCCAAGCGGAGGTCGGTACGCAGTATTTT. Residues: CASSQAEVGTQYF.

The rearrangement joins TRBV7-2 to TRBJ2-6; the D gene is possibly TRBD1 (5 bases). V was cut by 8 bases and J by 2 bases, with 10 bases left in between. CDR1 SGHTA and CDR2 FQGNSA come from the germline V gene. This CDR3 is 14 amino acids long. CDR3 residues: CASLSGPGANVLTF. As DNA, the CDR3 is TGTGCCAGCCTTTCAGGGCCTGGGGCCAACGTCCTGACTTTC. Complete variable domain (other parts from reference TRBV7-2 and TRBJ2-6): GAGVSQSPSNKVTEKGKDVELRCDPISGHTALYWYRQSLGQGLEFLIYFQGNSAPDKSGLPSDRFSAERTGGSVSTLTIQRTQQEDSAVYLCASLSGPGANVLTFGAGSRLTVL.

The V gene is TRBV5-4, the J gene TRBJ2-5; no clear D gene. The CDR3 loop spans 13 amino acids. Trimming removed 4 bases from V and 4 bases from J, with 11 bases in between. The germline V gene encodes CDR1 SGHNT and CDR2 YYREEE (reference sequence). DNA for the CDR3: TGTGCCAGCAGCGGCCACCTGGGAGAGACCCAGTACTTC. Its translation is CASSGHLGETQYF.

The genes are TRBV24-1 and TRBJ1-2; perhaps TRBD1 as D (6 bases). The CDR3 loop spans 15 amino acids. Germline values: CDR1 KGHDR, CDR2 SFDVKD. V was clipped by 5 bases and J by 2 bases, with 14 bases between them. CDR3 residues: CATSASGTQNYGYTF. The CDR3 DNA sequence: TGTGCCACCAGTGCGTCCGGGACACAGAACTATGGCTACACCTTC.

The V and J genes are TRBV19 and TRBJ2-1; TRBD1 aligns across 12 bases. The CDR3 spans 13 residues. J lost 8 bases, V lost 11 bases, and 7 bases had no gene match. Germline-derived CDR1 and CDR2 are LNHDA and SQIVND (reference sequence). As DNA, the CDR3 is TGTGCCGCCTCTCGGGACAGGGGGCATGAGCAGTTCTTC. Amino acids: CAASRDRGHEQFF.

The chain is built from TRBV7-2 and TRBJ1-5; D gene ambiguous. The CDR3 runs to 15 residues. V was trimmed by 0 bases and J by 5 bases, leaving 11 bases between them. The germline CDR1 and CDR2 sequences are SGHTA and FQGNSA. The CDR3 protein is CASSLAASRHQPQHF. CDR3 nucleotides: TGTGCCAGCAGCTTAGCTGCTAGCAGGCATCAGCCCCAGCATTTT.

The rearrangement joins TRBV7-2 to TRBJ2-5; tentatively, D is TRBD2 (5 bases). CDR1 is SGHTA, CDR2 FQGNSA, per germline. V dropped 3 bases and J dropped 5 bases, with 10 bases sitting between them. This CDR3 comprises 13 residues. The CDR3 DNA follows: TGTGCCAGCAGCTTTGGCGGGCGGGAGACCCAGTACTTC. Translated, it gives CASSFGGRETQYF.

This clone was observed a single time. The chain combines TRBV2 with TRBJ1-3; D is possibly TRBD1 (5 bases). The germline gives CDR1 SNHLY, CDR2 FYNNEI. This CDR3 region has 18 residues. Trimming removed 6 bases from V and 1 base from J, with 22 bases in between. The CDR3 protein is CASRLSHSGAQSGNTIYF. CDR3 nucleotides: TGTGCCAGCAGATTAAGTCACTCCGGGGCCCAATCTGGAAACACCATATATTTT.

CDR3 residues: CASSLKSGYEQYF. DNA of the CDR3: TGTGCCAGCAGCCTCAAGTCAGGGTACGAGCAGTACTTC. This sequence joins TRBV9 and TRBJ2-7, with a weak D call TRBD1 (5 bases). This CDR3 spans 13 amino acids. The V and J ends lost 4 bases and 4 bases respectively, with 12 bases between them. Germline-derived CDR1 and CDR2 are SGDLS and YYNGEE.

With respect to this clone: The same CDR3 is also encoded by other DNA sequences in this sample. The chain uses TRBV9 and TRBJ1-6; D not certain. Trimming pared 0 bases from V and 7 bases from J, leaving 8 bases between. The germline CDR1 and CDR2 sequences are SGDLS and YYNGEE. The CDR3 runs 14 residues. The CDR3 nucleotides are TGTGCCAGCAGCGTAGCCCCCTCAAATTCACCCCTCCACTTT. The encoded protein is CASSVAPSNSPLHF.

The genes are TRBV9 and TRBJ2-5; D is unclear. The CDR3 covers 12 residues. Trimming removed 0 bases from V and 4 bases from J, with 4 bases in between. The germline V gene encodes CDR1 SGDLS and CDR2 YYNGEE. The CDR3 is CASSVDLETQYF. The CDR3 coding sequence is TGTGCCAGCAGCGTAGATCTAGAGACCCAGTACTTC.

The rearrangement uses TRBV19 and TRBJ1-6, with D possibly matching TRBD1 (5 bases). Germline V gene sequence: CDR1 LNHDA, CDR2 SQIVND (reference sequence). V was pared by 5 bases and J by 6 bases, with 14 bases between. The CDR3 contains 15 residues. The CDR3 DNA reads TGTGCCAGTAGTTCGAGGGGTAGAGCTAATTCACCCCTCCACTTT. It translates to CASSSRGRANSPLHF.

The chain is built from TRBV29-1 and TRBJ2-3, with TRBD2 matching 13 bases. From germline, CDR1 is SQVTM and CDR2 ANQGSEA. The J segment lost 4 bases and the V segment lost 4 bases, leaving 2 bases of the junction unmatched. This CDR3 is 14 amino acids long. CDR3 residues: CSVVTSGRADTQYF. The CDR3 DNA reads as TGCAGCGTTGTCACTAGCGGGAGGGCAGATACGCAGTATTTT.

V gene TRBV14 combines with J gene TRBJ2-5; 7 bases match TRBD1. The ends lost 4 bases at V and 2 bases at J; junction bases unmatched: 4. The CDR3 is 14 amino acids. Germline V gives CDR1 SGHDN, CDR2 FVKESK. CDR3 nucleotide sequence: TGTGCCAGCAGCCGCGACAGGGCGCAAGAGACCCAGTACTTC. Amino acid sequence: CASSRDRAQETQYF.

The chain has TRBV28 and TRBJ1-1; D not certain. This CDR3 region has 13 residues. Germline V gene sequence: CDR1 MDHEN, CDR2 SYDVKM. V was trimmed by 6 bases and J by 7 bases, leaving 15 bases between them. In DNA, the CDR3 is TGTGCCAGCAGCCGACTTTCGCCAAATGAAGCTTTCTTT. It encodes CASSRLSPNEAFF.

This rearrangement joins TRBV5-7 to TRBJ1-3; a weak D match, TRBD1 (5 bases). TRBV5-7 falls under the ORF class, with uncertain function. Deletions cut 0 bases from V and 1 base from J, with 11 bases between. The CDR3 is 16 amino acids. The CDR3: CASSLVRGPSGNTIYF. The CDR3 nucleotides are TGTGCCAGCAGCTTGGTAAGGGGTCCATCTGGAAACACCATATATTTT.

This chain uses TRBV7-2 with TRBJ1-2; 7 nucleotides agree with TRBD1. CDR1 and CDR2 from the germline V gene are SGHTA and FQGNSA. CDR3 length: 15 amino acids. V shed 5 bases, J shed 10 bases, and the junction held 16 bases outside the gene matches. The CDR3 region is CASSPEVSDRPSYTF. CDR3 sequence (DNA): TGTGCCAGCAGCCCGGAGGTGTCGGACAGGCCTTCCTACACCTTC.

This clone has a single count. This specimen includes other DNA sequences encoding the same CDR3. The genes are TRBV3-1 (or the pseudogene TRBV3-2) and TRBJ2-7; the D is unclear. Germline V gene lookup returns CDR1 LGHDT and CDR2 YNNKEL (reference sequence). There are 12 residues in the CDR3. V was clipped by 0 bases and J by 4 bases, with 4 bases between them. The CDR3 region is CASSQDRYEQYF. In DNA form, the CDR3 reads TGTGCCAGCAGCCAAGATAGGTACGAGCAGTACTTC.

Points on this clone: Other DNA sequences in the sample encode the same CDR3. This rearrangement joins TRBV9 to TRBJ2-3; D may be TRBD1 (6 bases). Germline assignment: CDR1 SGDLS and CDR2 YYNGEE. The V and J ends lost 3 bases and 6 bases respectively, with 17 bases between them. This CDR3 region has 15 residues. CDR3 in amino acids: CASSAQTGGMDTQYF. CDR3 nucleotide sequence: TGTGCCAGCAGCGCCCAGACAGGAGGCATGGATACGCAGTATTTT.

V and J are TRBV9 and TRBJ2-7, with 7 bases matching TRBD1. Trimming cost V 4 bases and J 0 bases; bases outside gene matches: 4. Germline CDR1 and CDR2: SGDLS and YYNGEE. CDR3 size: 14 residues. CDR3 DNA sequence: TGTGCCAGCAGCTTCACAGGGGACTCCTACGAGCAGTACTTC. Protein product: CASSFTGDSYEQYF.

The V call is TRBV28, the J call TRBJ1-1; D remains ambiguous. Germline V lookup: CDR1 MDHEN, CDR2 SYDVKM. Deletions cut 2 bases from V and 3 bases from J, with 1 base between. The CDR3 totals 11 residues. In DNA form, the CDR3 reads TGTGCCAGCAGTTTAGACACTGAAGCTTTCTTT. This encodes CASSLDTEAFF.

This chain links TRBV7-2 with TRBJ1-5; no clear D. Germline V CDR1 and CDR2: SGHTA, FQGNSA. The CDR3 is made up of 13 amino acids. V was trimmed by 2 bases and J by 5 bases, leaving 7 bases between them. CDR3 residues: CASSLRGDQPQHF. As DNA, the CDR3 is TGTGCCAGCAGCTTACGGGGTGATCAGCCCCAGCATTTT.

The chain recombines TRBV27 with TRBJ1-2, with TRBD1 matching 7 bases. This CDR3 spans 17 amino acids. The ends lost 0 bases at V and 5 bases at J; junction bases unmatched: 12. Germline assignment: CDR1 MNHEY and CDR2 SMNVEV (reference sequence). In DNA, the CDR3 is TGTGCCAGCAGTTTATCCCATAACAGGGGCCTAGGGTATGGCTACACCTTC. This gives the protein CASSLSHNRGLGYGYTF.

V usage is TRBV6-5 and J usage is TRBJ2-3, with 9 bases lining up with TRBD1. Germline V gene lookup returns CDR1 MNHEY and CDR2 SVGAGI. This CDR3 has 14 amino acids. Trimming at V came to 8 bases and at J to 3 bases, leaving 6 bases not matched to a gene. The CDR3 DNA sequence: TGTGCCAGCGGTCCAGGGACAGGGACAGATACGCAGTATTTT. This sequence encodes CASGPGTGTDTQYF.

In DNA, the CDR3 is TGTGCCAGCAGCTTCACCGGGACAGGGAATCCCGAGCAGTACTTC. This codes for CASSFTGTGNPEQYF. This chain uses TRBV5-6 with TRBJ2-7; TRBD1 agrees at 9 bases. The junction had 9 bases not matched to a gene; V was cut back by 2 bases and J by 6 bases. Per germline, CDR1 SGHDT and CDR2 YYEEEE. This CDR3 comprises 15 residues.

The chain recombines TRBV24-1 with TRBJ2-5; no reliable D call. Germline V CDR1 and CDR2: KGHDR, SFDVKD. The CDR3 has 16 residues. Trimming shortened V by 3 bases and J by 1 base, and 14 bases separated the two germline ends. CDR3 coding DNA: TGTGCCACCAGTGATCCAATTAGGACGGCCCAAGAGACCCAGTACTTC. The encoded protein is CATSDPIRTAQETQYF.

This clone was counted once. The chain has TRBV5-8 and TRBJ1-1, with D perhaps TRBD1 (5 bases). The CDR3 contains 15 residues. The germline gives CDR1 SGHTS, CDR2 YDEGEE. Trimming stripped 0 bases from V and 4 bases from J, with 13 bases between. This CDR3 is CASSLGMGPVTEAFF. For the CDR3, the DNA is TGTGCCAGCAGCTTGGGGATGGGGCCCGTCACTGAAGCTTTCTTT.